A selection of T cell receptor beta chains follows, all from one sample in a study of OX40 agonist ivuxolimab in advanced cancers. Produced via immunoSEQ multiplex PCR; TCRdb's table is partial and in-frame only. The table includes 30,000 to 40,000 clones, about four fifths detected once. The source was CD4+ or CD8+ T cells sorted from blood, collected in a trial of the OX40 agonist ivuxolimab. The receptors shown here come from an adult with an advanced solid tumor such as melanoma, head and neck, liver or kidney cancer. Each CDR3 is given with its conserved first and last residue. A D gene is named only where the DNA matches it firmly. Some rows have no size entry. The others give once, few or many, or a class for an expanded clone.

size	D	J	V	DNA	CDR3
.	.	TRBJ1-1	TRBV7-9	TGTGCCAGCAGCCAGAACACTGAAGCTTTCTTT	CASSQNTEAFF
.	.	TRBJ1-3	TRBV19	TGTGCCAGTACTGGAGGGGGAAACACCATATATTTT	CASTGGGNTIYF
once	.	TRBJ2-7	TRBV28	TGTGCCAGCAGTTCATCTTCCGGGACGCTCTACGAGCAGTACTTC	CASSSSSGTLYEQYF
.	.	TRBJ1-1	TRBV6-4	TGTGCCAGAGGGACACGGACCCTGAACACTGAAGCTTTCTTT	CARGTRTLNTEAFF
.	.	TRBJ2-7	TRBV7-6	TGTGCCAGCAGCGTTAACTACGAGCAGTACTTC	CASSVNYEQYF
.	TRBD2	TRBJ2-7	TRBV6-5	TGTGCCAGCAGTCTTACCGGGACTAGTAGCTACGAGCAGTACTTC	CASSLTGTSSYEQYF
few	.	TRBJ2-5	TRBV7-3	TGTGCCAGCAGCTCGGGACCGGGCCTGGGAGAGACCCAGTACTTC	CASSSGPGLGETQYF
.	TRBD1	TRBJ1-6	TRBV6-5	TGTGCCAGCAGACAGGGGGCGAGGAATTCACCCCTCCACTTT	CASRQGARNSPLHF
.	.	TRBJ1-2	TRBV27	TGTGCCAGCAGTCCCTGGGTCTCTGGGACCTCGTTCTATGGCTACACCTTC	CASSPWVSGTSFYGYTF
.	TRBD1	TRBJ1-1	TRBV19	TGTGCCTCTAACAGGGGAGGGAACACTGAAGCTTTCTTT	CASNRGGNTEAFF
.	.	TRBJ1-1	TRBV7-9	TGTGCCAGCAGCTTAGCGCCGGTTTGGGGAGTGAACACTGAAGCTTTCTTT	CASSLAPVWGVNTEAFF
.	TRBD2	TRBJ2-3	TRBV7-2	TGTGCCAGCAGCTTGGGACTAGCGGGAGGGGGAAGGACAGATACGCAGTATTTT	CASSLGLAGGGRTDTQYF
.	.	TRBJ2-4	TRBV7-2	TGTGCCAGCAGCTTAGGTTTATGGTGGGACATTCAGTACTTC	CASSLGLWWDIQYF
.	.	TRBJ1-5	TRBV7-8	TGTGCCAGCAGCTCAGCGGAATATCAGCCCCAGCATTTT	CASSSAEYQPQHF
.	TRBD2	TRBJ2-2	TRBV10-3	TGTGCCATCAAGCGGGGGGAGATGGGGCCCGGGGAGCTGTTTTTT	CAIKRGEMGPGELFF
medium-sized	.	TRBJ2-5	TRBV5-4	TGTGCCAGCAGCTTTGGGACCCGGGAGACCCAGTACTTC	CASSFGTRETQYF
.	.	TRBJ1-3	TRBV29-1	TGCAGCGTCGAAACCGCTGCCAAGGGAAACACCATATATTTT	CSVETAAKGNTIYF
.	TRBD2	TRBJ2-3	TRBV19	TGTGCCAGTAGCCGGCGGGAGGCTAGCGGCACAGATACGCAGTATTTT	CASSRREASGTDTQYF
.	.	TRBJ2-7	TRBV7-8	TGTGCCAGCAGCTTGACGAGGGGCCCTCCGGGAGAGCAGTACTTC	CASSLTRGPPGEQYF
.	.	TRBJ2-7	TRBV7-9	TGTGCCAGCAGCATCGGGACTCTCTCCTACGAGCAGTACTTC	CASSIGTLSYEQYF
.	.	TRBJ1-2	TRBV28	TGTGCCAGCAGTGGAATACAGGGCGCCTACTATGGCTACACCTTC	CASSGIQGAYYGYTF
few	.	TRBJ1-2	TRBV6-1	TGTGCCAGCAGTGAATCCCAGGGCTTGAACTATGGCTACACCTTC	CASSESQGLNYGYTF
.	.	TRBJ2-1	TRBV11-2	TGTGCCAGCAGCTTAGTACTAGCTGGGACTGAGCAGTTCTTC	CASSLVLAGTEQFF
.	TRBD1	TRBJ2-7	TRBV6-1	TGTGCCAGCAGTGAAACGACAGGGACAGCCTACGAGCAGTACTTC	CASSETTGTAYEQYF
.	.	TRBJ2-2	TRBV19	TGTGCCAGTAGTCACGGGGGGAACACCGGGGAGCTGTTTTTT	CASSHGGNTGELFF
.	.	TRBJ2-5	TRBV19	TGTGCCAGTAGTATAGATGGGGGAGTGGGAGCCCAGTACTTC	CASSIDGGVGAQYF
medium-sized	.	TRBJ2-7	TRBV7-8	TGTGCCAGCAGCTTAGAATATGGGGCGGGCGAGCAGTACTTC	CASSLEYGAGEQYF
once	.	TRBJ1-6	TRBV2	TGTGCCAGCAGAACGGGAAGGGACTATAATTCACCCCTCCACTTT	CASRTGRDYNSPLHF
.	.	TRBJ1-2	TRBV6-1	TGTGCCAGCACCCCCATCCGGGGCTACACCTTC	CASTPIRGYTF
.	.	TRBJ1-6	TRBV7-6	TGTGCCAGCAGCTTAGGGTCGGAACAGACTAATTCACCCCTCCACTTT	CASSLGSEQTNSPLHF
.	.	TRBJ2-3	TRBV28	TGTGCCAGCAGGAGGGACCTTTCCTGGTCAGATACGCAGTATTTT	CASRRDLSWSDTQYF
.	TRBD1	TRBJ2-1	TRBV7-6	TGTGCCAGCAGCTTAAGGACAGGGGGAGTGGGTGAGCAGTTCTTC	CASSLRTGGVGEQFF
.	TRBD2	TRBJ2-7	TRBV30	TGTGCCTGGAGAACTAGCGGGAACTACGAGCAGTACTTC	CAWRTSGNYEQYF
once	.	TRBJ1-1	TRBV27	TGTGCCAGCAGTTTATCGTCCAACAGCAGGGCTGCCATCACTGAAGCTTTCTTT	CASSLSSNSRAAITEAFF
.	.	TRBJ1-1	TRBV4-1	TGCGCCAGCAGCCAACTTACTGGGTGGTACACTGAAGCTTTCTTT	CASSQLTGWYTEAFF
.	.	TRBJ2-2	TRBV19	TGTGCCAGTAGTAGTCGGGGGAACACCGGGGAGCTGTTTTTT	CASSSRGNTGELFF